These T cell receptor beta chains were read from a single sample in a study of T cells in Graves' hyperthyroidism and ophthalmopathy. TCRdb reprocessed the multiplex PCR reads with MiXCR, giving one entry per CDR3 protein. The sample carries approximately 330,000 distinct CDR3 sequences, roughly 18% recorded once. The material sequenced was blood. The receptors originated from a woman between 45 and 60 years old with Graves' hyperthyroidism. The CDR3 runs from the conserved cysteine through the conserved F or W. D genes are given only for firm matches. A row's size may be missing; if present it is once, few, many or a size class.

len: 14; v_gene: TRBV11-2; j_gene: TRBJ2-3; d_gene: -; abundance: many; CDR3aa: CASSARSTSDTQYF; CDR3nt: TGTGCCAGCAGCGCCCGGTCCACTTCAGATACGCAGTATTTT
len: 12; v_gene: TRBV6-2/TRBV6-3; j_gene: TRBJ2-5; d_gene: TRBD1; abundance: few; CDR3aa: CASSDRAETQYF; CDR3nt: TGTGCCAGCAGCGACAGGGCGGAGACCCAGTACTTC
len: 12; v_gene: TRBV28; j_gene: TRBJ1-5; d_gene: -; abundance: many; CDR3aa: CASSSPYQPQHF; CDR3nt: TGTGCCAGCAGTTCCCCGTATCAGCCCCAGCATTTT
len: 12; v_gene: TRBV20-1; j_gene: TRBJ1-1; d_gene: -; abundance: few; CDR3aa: CSASRGNTEAFF; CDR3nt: TGCAGTGCTAGTAGGGGGAACACTGAAGCTTTCTTT
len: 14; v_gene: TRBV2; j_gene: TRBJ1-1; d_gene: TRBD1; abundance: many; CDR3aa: CASQQGARFTEAFF; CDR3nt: TGTGCCAGCCAACAGGGGGCGCGTTTCACTGAAGCTTTCTTT
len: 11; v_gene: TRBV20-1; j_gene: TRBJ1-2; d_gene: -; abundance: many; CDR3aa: CSARENYGYTF; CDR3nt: TGCAGTGCTAGGGAAAACTATGGCTACACCTTC
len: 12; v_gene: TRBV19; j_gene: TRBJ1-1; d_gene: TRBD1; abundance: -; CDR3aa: CASAGTGIEAFF; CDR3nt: TGTGCCAGTGCAGGGACAGGGATAGAAGCTTTCTTT
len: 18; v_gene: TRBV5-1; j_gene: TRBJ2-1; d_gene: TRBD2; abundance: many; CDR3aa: CASSPRTSGRVQYNEQFF; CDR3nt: TGCGCCAGCAGCCCTCGGACTAGCGGGAGGGTTCAGTACAATGAGCAGTTCTTC
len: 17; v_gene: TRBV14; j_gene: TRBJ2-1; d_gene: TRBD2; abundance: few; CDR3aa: CASSQRPRGGSYNEQFF; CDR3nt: TGTGCCAGCAGCCAGAGACCTCGCGGGGGTTCCTACAATGAGCAGTTCTTC
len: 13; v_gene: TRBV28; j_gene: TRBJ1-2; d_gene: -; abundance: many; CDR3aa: CASSPNPNYGYTF; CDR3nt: TGTGCCAGCAGTCCGAACCCAAACTATGGCTACACCTTC